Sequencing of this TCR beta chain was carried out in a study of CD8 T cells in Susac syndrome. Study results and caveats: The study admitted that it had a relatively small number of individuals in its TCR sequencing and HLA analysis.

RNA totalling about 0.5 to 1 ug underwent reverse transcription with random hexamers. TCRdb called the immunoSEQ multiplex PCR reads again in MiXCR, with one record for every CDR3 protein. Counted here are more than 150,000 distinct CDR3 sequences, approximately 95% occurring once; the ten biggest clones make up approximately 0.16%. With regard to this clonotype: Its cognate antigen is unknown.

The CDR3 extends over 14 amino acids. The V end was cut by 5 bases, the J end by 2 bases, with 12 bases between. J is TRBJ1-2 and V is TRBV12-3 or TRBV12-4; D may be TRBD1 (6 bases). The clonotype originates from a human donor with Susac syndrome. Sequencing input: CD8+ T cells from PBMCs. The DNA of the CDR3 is TGTGCCAGCAGTACCAAGGGGGTAAACTATGGCTACACCTTC. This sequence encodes CASSTKGVNYGYTF.